This paragraph reports one T cell receptor beta chain. As yet, its antigen is unknown. This record belongs to a study of OX40 agonist ivuxolimab in advanced cancers. About the research overall: There were three patients with partial responses, one having hepatocellular carcinoma and two cutaneous melanoma.

TCRdb's table, derived via immunoSEQ multiplex PCR, lists solely in-frame clones and lacks some. The sample holds tens of thousands of clones; roughly 91% are singletons and the top ten take roughly 2.6%. Overall study findings and caveats: There was clonal expansion of CD4+ and CD8+ blood T cells by week 6 at 0.1 to 3.0 mg/kg.

The TCR originated in an adult with an advanced solid tumor such as melanoma, head and neck, liver or kidney cancer. This sample comprised CD4+ or CD8+ T cells sorted from blood, obtained in a trial of the OX40 agonist ivuxolimab.

CDR3 amino acids: CASDAGEETQYF. In DNA, the CDR3 is TGTGCCTCCGACGCGGGAGAAGAGACCCAGTACTTC. The chain is built from TRBV2 and TRBJ2-5; 7 bases line up with TRBD2. The ends lost 11 bases at V and 3 bases at J; junction bases unmatched: 6. Germline V CDR1 and CDR2: SNHLY, FYNNEI. CDR3 length: 12 residues.